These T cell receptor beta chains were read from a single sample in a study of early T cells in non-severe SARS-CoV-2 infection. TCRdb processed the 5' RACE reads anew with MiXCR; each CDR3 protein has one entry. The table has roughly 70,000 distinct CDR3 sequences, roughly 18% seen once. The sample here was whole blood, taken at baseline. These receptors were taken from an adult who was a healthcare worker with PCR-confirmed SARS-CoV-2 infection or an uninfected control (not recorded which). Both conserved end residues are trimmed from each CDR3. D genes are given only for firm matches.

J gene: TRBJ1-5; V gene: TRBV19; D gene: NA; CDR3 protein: ASSIRGSRNQPQH
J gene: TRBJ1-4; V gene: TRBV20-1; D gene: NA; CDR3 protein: SASFGATNEKLF
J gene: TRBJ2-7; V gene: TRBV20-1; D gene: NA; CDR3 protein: SARTDRLQY
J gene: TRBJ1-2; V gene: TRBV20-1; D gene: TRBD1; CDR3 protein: SARAGGRYGYT
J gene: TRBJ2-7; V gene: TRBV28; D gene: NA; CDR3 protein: ASSSGSGNYEQY
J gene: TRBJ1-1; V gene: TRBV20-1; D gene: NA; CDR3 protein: SASSLDRDTEAF
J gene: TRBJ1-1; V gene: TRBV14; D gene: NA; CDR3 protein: ASSQDQGSTLRAF
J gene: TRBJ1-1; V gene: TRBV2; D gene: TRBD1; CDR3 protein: ASSLDRARNTEAF
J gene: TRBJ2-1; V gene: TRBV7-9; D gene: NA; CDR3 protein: ASSSRGPGNEQF
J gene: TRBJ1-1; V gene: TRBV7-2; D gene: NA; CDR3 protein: ASSLAGTEAF
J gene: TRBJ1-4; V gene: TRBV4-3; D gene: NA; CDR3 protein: ASSQEWNRENEKLF
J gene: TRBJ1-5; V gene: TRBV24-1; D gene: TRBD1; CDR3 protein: ATSTKGAGNQPQH
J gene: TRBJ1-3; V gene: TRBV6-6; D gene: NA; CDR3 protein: ASSVAGNTIY
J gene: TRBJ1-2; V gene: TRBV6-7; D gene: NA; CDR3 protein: ARRFGTGYT
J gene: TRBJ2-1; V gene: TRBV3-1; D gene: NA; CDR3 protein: ASSRLYGEQF
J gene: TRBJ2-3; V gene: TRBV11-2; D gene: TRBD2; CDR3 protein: ASRKRLAETSTDTQY
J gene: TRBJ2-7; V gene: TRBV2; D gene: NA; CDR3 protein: ASHSGRNSYEQY
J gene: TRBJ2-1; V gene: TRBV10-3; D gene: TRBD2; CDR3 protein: AISEGTSGRGSSYNEQF
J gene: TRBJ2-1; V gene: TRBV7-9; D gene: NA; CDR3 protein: ASSTGGDRPINGQF
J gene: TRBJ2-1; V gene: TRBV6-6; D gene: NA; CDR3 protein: ASSRRGSEQF
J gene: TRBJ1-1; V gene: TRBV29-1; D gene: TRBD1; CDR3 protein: STAGTGDTEAF
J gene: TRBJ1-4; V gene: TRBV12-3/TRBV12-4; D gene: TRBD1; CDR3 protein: ASSWAGGEKLF
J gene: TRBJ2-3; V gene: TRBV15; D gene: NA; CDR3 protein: ATSRDRAGDTDTQY
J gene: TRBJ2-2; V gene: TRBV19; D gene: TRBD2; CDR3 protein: ATGSGSAGELF
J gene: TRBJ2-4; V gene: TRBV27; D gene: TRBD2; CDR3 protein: ASSSGRLGGKNIQY
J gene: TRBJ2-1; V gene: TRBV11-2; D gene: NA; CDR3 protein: ASSLVVSTYNEQF
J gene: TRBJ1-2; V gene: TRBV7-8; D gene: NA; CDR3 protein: ASSFGQTNYGYT